This note documents a single T cell receptor (beta chain) sequence. Its antigen is not identified. This record comes from a study of vaccination and CD4 T cells after COVID-19. Study-level information: Median time from COVID diagnosis to post-COVID sampling was approximately 3.5 months (35 to 161). Study-wide results and limits: The study examined relatively few convalescent patients and included no early post-infection timepoints.

Treatment denoted: approximately 10-day PBMC culture with coronavirus spike peptide pools or control peptides (ViraFEST assay). V dropped 0 bases and J dropped 4; count of bases not matched to a gene: 2. This CDR3 is 15 amino acids long. Looked up from germline, CDR1 is KGHDR and CDR2 is SFDVKD. Sequenced with the Oncomine TCR Beta short-read assay was DNA taken from cultured CD4+ T cells. Genomic DNA was drawn out of CD4+ T cells grown in culture. A single record per CDR3 protein comes from TCRdb applying MiXCR to the PCR reads. This table has about 24,000 distinct CDR3 sequences, less than 65% appearing once.

The chain uses TRBV24-1 and TRBJ2-3; 8 bases line up with TRBD1. The TCR sequence derives from a human donor who received a COVID-19 vaccine. Source: CD4+ T cells from blood, cultured in vitro, taken after SARS-CoV-2 vaccination. CDR3 sequence: CATSDLQGAADTQYF. The DNA of the CDR3 is TGTGCCACCAGTGATTTGCAGGGGGCTGCAGATACGCAGTATTTT.